The rows below give T cell receptor beta chains drawn from one sample of a study of cytomegalovirus exposure and HLA in healthy donors. Generated by immunoSEQ multiplex PCR, the TCRdb table keeps only in-frame clones and is missing some. The sample lists 190,000 or so clones, about four fifths seen once, with more than 1.5% in the top ten. Input material: PBMCs. These TCRs come from a girl between 5 and 17 years old in good health and CMV-seropositive. Both conserved end residues are part of each CDR3. Fields, in order: V gene, CDR3 length, D gene, J gene, clone size, CDR3 protein, CDR3 DNA. A D gene is named only where the DNA matches it firmly. For some rows the clone size is stated as once, few or many, or as a class when expanded; others skip it.

TRBV5-1	16	NA	TRBJ2-1	NA	CASSLDPLSSYNEQFF	TGCGCCAGCAGCTTGGATCCCCTTAGCTCCTACAATGAGCAGTTCTTC
TRBV5-1	16	TRBD2	TRBJ2-1	NA	CASSLVGGSSYNEQFF	TGCGCCAGCAGCTTGGTCGGGGGGAGCTCCTACAATGAGCAGTTCTTC
TRBV6-1	15	TRBD2	TRBJ2-3	NA	CASSVGSGDTDTQYF	TGTGCCAGCAGTGTCGGTAGCGGGGACACAGATACGCAGTATTTT
TRBV28	12	TRBD1	TRBJ2-7	NA	CASSWDSLEQYF	TGTGCCAGCAGCTGGGACAGCCTTGAGCAGTACTTC
TRBV7-2	13	NA	TRBJ2-1	NA	CASSPGEWDEQFF	TGTGCCAGCAGCCCAGGGGAGTGGGATGAGCAGTTCTTC
TRBV10-3	12	NA	TRBJ2-2	NA	CAIAANIGELFF	TGTGCCATCGCAGCGAACATCGGGGAGCTGTTTTTT
TRBV2	12	NA	TRBJ1-4	NA	CASSNAGEKLFF	TGTGCCAGCAGTAACGCCGGTGAAAAACTGTTTTTT
TRBV5-1	15	TRBD1	TRBJ2-7	NA	CASSLSEGALYEQYF	TGCGCCAGCAGCTTGTCCGAGGGGGCCCTCTACGAGCAGTACTTC
TRBV4-3	16	NA	TRBJ1-2	few	CASSQHHNSGFYGYTF	TGCGCCAGCAGCCAACACCACAACAGCGGGTTCTATGGCTACACCTTC
TRBV6-5	13	NA	TRBJ2-3	NA	CASGGRATDTQYF	TGTGCCAGCGGCGGCAGGGCCACAGATACGCAGTATTTT
TRBV11-2	17	NA	TRBJ2-3	NA	CASSGLVGGGSTDTQYF	TGTGCCAGCAGCGGACTAGTAGGGGGGGGGAGCACAGATACGCAGTATTTT
TRBV9	16	TRBD2	TRBJ2-3	NA	CASSVTSGGVADTQYF	TGTGCCAGCAGCGTAACTAGCGGGGGGGTGGCAGATACGCAGTATTTT
TRBV7-9	14	TRBD1	TRBJ1-6	NA	CASSYQGGNSPLHF	TGTGCCAGCAGCTATCAGGGGGGTAATTCACCCCTCCACTTT
TRBV5-4	14	NA	TRBJ2-5	once	CASSGYGVQETQYF	TGTGCCAGCAGCGGCTACGGGGTTCAAGAGACCCAGTACTTC
TRBV11-2	14	NA	TRBJ1-2	NA	CASSLGYGPYGYTF	TGTGCCAGCAGCTTAGGGTATGGGCCCTATGGCTACACCTTC
TRBV5-6	15	NA	TRBJ1-6	few	CASSLESGLGSPLHF	TGTGCCAGCAGCTTGGAGTCGGGGTTAGGTTCACCCCTCCACTTT
TRBV7-2	13	NA	TRBJ2-7	NA	CASSLHLSYEQYF	TGTGCCAGCAGCTTGCATCTAAGCTACGAGCAGTACTTC